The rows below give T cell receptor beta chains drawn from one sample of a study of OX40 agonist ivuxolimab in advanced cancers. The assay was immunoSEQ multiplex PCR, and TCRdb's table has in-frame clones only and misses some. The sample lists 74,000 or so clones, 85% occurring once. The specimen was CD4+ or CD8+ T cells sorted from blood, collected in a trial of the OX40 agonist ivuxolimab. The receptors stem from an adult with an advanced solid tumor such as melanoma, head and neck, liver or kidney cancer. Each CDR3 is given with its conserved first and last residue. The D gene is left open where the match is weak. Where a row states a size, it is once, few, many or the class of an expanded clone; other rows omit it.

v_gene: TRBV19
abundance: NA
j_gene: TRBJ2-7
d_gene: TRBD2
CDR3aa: CASSRPLGGSLHEQYF
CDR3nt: TGTGCCAGTAGTAGGCCCCTCGGCGGGAGTTTACACGAGCAGTACTTC

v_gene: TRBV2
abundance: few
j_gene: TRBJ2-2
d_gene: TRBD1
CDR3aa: CASRPGQGNTGELFF
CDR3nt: TGTGCCAGCAGACCCGGACAGGGGAACACCGGGGAGCTGTTTTTT

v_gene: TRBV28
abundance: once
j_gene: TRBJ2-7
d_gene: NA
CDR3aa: CASTQGSRGAYEQYF
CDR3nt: TGTGCCAGCACCCAGGGGTCCAGGGGCGCCTACGAGCAGTACTTC

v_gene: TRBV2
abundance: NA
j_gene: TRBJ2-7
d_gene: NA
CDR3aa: CASSDGQYEQYF
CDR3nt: TGTGCCAGCAGTGACGGCCAATACGAGCAGTACTTC

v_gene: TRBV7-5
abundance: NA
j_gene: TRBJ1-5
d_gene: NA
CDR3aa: CVRSLVPGCNQPQHF
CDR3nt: TGTGTCAGAAGCTTAGTGCCGGGTTGCAATCAGCCCCAGCATTTT

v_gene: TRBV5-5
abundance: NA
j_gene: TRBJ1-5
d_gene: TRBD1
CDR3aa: CASSPRTGGWDQPQHF
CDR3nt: TGTGCCAGCAGCCCCAGGACAGGAGGTTGGGATCAGCCCCAGCATTTT

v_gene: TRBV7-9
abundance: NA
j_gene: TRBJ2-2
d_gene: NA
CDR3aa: CASLQAGGELFF
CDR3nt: TGTGCCAGCTTGCAGGCGGGCGGGGAGCTGTTTTTT

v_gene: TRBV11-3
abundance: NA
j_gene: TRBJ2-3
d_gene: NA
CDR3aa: CASSPRTGADTQYF
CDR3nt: TGTGCCAGCAGCCCAAGGACGGGGGCAGATACGCAGTATTTT

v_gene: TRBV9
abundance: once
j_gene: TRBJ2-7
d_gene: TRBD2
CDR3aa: CASSVQEAGPYEQYF
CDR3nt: TGTGCCAGCAGCGTCCAAGAAGCGGGACCCTACGAGCAGTACTTC

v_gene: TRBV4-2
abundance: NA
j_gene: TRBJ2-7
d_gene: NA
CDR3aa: CASSPLGGSDEQYF
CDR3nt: TGTGCCAGCAGCCCGTTAGGGGGAAGTGACGAGCAGTACTTC

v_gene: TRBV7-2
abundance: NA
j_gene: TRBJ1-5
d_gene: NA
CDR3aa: CASSLDGKAGYQPQHF
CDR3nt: TGTGCCAGCAGCTTAGACGGGAAGGCCGGTTATCAGCCCCAGCATTTT

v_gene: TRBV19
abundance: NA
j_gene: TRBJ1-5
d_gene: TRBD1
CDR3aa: CASSGSGTGGLTRNQPQHF
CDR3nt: TGTGCCAGTAGTGGATCCGGGACAGGGGGACTTACGCGCAATCAGCCCCAGCATTTT

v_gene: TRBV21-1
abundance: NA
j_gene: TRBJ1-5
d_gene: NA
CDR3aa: CASTTTAAGSGQGGGGQPQHF
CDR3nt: TGTGCCAGCACCACCACGGCGGCTGGTTCGGGACAGGGCGGCGGCGGGCAGCCCCAGCATTTT

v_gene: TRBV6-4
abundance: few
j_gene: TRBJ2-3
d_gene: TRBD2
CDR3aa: CASSDSSGGPDTQYF
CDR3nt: TGTGCCAGCAGTGATTCTAGCGGGGGACCAGATACGCAGTATTTT

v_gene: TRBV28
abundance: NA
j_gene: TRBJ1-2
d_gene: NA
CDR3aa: CASSLLTGARGNYGYTF
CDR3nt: TGTGCCAGCAGTCTTCTCACGGGGGCTAGGGGGAACTATGGCTACACCTTC

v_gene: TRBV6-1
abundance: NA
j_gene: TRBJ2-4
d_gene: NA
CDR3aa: CATNDRTLAKNIQYF
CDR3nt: TGTGCCACCAACGACAGGACCCTAGCCAAAAACATTCAGTACTTC

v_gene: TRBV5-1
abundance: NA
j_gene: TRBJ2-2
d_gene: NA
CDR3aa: CASSWAPAGANTGELFF
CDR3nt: TGCGCCAGCAGCTGGGCCCCCGCAGGCGCGAACACCGGGGAGCTGTTTTTT

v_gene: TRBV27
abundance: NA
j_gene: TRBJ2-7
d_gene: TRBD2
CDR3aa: CASRELAGAEQYF
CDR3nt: TGTGCCAGCAGAGAACTAGCGGGAGCCGAGCAGTACTTC

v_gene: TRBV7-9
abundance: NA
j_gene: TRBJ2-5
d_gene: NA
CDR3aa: CASSWLADEETQYF
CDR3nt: TGTGCCAGCAGTTGGCTGGCAGATGAAGAGACCCAGTACTTC

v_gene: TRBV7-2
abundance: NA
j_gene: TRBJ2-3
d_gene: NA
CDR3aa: CASRPAISTDTQYF
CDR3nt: TGTGCCAGCAGACCCGCCATAAGCACAGATACGCAGTATTTT

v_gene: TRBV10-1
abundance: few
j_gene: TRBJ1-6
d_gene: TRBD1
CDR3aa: CASSEAPGTGVNSPLHF
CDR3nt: TGCGCCAGCAGTGAGGCCCCCGGGACAGGGGTTAATTCACCCCTCCACTTT

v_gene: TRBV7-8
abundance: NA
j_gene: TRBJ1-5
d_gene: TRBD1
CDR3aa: CASSLQGAYNQPQHF
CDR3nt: TGTGCCAGCAGCTTACAGGGGGCGTACAATCAGCCCCAGCATTTT

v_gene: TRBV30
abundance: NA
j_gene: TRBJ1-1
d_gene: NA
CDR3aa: CVCWAEGTEAFF
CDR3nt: TGTGTATGTTGGGCAGAGGGCACTGAAGCTTTCTTT

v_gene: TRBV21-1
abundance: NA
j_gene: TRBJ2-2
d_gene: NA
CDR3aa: CASSIDTSNTGELFF
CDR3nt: TGTGCCAGCAGCATAGACACCTCGAACACCGGGGAGCTGTTTTTT

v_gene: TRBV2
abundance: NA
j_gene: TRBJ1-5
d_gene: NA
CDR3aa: CASSGQGGHQPQHF
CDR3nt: TGTGCCAGCAGTGGCCAAGGGGGACATCAGCCCCAGCATTTT

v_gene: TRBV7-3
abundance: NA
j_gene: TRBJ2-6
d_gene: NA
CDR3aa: CASSQLGTLGANVLTF
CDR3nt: TGTGCCAGCAGCCAACTAGGGACGCTTGGGGCCAACGTCCTGACTTTC

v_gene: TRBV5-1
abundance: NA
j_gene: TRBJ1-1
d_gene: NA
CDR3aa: CASSNGHPNTEAFF
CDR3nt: TGCGCCAGCAGTAACGGACATCCGAACACTGAAGCTTTCTTT

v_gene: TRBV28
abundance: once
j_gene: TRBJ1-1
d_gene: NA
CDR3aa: CASRSGYHTEAFF
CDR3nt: TGTGCCAGCAGATCCGGTTACCACACTGAAGCTTTCTTT

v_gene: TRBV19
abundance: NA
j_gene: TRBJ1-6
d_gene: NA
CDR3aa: CASTPWWGADNSPLHF
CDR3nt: TGTGCCAGTACCCCTTGGTGGGGGGCGGACAATTCACCCCTCCACTTT

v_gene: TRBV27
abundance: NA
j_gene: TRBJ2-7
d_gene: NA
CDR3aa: CASSLMWSGSYEQYF
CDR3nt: TGTGCCAGCAGTTTAATGTGGAGTGGGTCCTACGAGCAGTACTTC

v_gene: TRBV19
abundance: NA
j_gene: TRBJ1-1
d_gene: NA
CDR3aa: CASSIDRRNTEAFF
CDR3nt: TGTGCCAGTAGTATAGATCGACGGAACACTGAAGCTTTCTTT

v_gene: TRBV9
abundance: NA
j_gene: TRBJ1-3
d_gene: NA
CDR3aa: CASSPETGISGNTIYF
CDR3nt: TGTGCCAGCAGCCCAGAGACAGGTATCTCTGGAAACACCATATATTTT

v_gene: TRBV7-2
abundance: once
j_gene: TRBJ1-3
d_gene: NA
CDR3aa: CASSRGNTIYF
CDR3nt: TGTGCCAGCAGCAGAGGAAACACCATATATTTT

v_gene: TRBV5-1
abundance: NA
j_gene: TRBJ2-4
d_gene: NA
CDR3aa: CASSLSTLPGIQYF
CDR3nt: TGCGCCAGCAGCTTGAGTACCCTTCCGGGCATTCAGTACTTC

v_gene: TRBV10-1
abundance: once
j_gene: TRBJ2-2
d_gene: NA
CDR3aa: CASSETPQGLGELFF
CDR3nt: TGCGCCAGCAGTGAAACCCCACAGGGCCTCGGGGAGCTGTTTTTT

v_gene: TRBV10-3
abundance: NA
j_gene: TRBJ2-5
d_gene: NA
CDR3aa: CAISAIGVPGGETQYF
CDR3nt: TGTGCCATCAGTGCGATTGGTGTTCCCGGAGGAGAGACCCAGTACTTC

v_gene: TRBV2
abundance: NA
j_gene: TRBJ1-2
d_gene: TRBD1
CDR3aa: CASSGTGNGYTF
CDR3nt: TGTGCCAGCAGTGGGACAGGCAACGGCTACACCTTC

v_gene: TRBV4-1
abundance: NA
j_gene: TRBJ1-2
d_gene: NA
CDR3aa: CASSQVAAANYGYTF
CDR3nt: TGCGCCAGCAGCCAAGTCGCGGCGGCCAACTATGGCTACACCTTC

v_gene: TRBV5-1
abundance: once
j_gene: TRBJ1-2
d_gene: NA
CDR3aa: CASSPEGTSNYGYTF
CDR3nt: TGCGCCAGCAGCCCGGAGGGTACCTCTAACTATGGCTACACCTTC

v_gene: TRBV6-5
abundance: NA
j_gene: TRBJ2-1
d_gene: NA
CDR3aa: CASSEVLADNEQFF
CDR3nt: TGTGCCAGCAGTGAAGTTTTGGCGGACAATGAGCAGTTCTTC

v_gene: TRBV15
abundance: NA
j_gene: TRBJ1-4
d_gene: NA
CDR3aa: CATTPQLATNEKLFF
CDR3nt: TGTGCCACCACCCCTCAGCTTGCAACTAATGAAAAACTGTTTTTT

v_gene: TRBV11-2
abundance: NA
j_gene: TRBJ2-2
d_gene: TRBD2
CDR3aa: CASSLSGLAGGLTGELFF
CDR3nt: TGTGCCAGCAGCTTATCGGGACTAGCGGGGGGCTTAACCGGGGAGCTGTTTTTT

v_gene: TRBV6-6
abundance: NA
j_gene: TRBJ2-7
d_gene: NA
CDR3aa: CASGSYEQYF
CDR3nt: TGTGCCAGCGGGTCCTACGAGCAGTACTTC

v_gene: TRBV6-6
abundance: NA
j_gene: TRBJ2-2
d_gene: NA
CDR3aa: CASQQAGELFF
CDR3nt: TGTGCCAGCCAGCAAGCCGGGGAGCTGTTTTTT

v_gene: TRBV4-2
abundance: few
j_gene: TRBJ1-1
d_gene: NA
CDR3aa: CASSQARTVNTEAFF
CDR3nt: TGTGCCAGCAGCCAAGCCAGGACGGTGAACACTGAAGCTTTCTTT

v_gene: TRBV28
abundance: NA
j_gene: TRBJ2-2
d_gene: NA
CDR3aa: CASSPGGWAGELFF
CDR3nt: TGTGCCAGCAGCCCCGGGGGTTGGGCCGGGGAGCTGTTTTTT

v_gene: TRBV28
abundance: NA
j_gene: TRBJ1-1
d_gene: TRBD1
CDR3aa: CASSAWTGRSAEAFF
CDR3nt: TGTGCCAGCAGTGCCTGGACAGGGCGAAGTGCTGAAGCTTTCTTT

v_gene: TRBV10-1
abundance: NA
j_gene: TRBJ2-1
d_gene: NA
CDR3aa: CASSDGGPYNEQFF
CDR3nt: TGCGCCAGCAGTGATGGCGGACCCTACAATGAGCAGTTCTTC

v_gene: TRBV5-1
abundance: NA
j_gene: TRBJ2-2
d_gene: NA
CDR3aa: CASTGQTNTGELFF
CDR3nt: TGCGCCAGTACAGGACAGACGAACACCGGGGAGCTGTTTTTT

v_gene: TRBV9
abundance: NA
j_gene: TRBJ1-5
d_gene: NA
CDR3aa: CASSAGWNQPQHF
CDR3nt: TGTGCCAGCAGCGCAGGGTGGAATCAGCCCCAGCATTTT